This entry lists 18 T cell receptor beta chains sequenced from one sample in a study of blood T cell repertoires in COVID-19. The table came from immunoSEQ multiplex PCR; TCRdb's copy has only in-frame clones and leaves some out. The sample carries about 220,000 clones, 82% recorded once. The sequenced sample consisted of peripheral blood. The receptors were gathered from a woman aged 70-85 years with acute or convalescent COVID-19.

V and J are TRBV10-3 and TRBJ1-2; D possibly corresponds to TRBD1 (6 bases). The CDR3 contains 17 residues. The V gene lost 0 bases and the J gene lost 0 bases, with 14 bases spanning the gap. CDR1 ENHRY and CDR2 SYGVKD come from the germline V gene. Here the CDR3 reads CAISESRGALSNYGYTF. The CDR3 region has the DNA TGTGCCATCAGTGAGTCTCGGGGGGCCTTATCTAACTATGGCTACACCTTC.

The chain is built from TRBV19 and TRBJ1-2, with 7 bases lining up with TRBD1. Germline CDR1 and CDR2: LNHDA and SQIVND (reference sequence). The CDR3 runs to 15 residues. V trimming: 4 bases; J trimming: 5 bases; junction bases outside the gene matches: 10. The CDR3 DNA is TGTGCCAGTAGTAGAACCGGGACAGCACCGTATGGCTACACCTTC. It specifies CASSRTGTAPYGYTF.

As DNA, the CDR3 is TGTGCCAGCAGTTTTGAGGGGAGGAATAACTATGGCTACACCTTC. As protein: CASSFEGRNNYGYTF. This chain uses TRBV28 with TRBJ1-2; perhaps TRBD1 as D (5 bases). Trimming removed 3 bases at V and 1 base at J, with 12 bases between. Germline CDR1 and CDR2: MDHEN and SYDVKM. This CDR3 spans 15 amino acids.

This clone was observed a single time. This chain links TRBV28 with TRBJ1-6; tentative D call: TRBD1 (5 bases). Trimming left V 5 bases short and J 11 bases short, with 13 bases between. Germline assignment: CDR1 MDHEN and CDR2 SYDVKM. This CDR3 is built from 13 residues. The chain's CDR3 is CASSTPTDPPLHF. The CDR3 DNA follows: TGTGCCAGCAGTACGCCGACAGATCCACCCCTCCACTTT.

The J gene is TRBJ2-1, the V gene TRBV4-2, with 16 bases lining up with TRBD2. V trimming: 6 bases; J trimming: 8 bases; junction bases outside the gene matches: 13. The length of the CDR3 is 18 residues. Germline loops: CDR1 LGHNA, CDR2 YNFKEQ. The CDR3 sequence: CASSPLGTSGGGRDEQFF. CDR3 DNA: TGTGCCAGCAGTCCCTTGGGGACTAGCGGGGGGGGTCGGGATGAGCAGTTCTTC.

The CDR3 region has the DNA TGTGCCAGCAGGCCTCAGACAGGGAACACTGAAGCTTTCTTT. Translated, it gives CASRPQTGNTEAFF. The chain has TRBV7-8 and TRBJ1-1; D is perhaps TRBD1 (6 bases). Germline V gene sequence: CDR1 SGHVS, CDR2 FQNEAQ. The CDR3 extends over 14 amino acids. V gave up 6 bases and J gave up 1 base, with 12 bases separating them. Variable domain in full (rest from reference TRBV7-8 and TRBJ1-1): GAGVSQSPRYKVAKRGQDVALRCDPISGHVSLFWYQQALGQGPEFLTYFQNEAQLDKSGLPSDRFFAERPEGSVSTLKIQRTQQEDSAVYLCASRPQTGNTEAFFGQGTRLTVV.

The chain links TRBV6-5 to TRBJ1-2; the D is unclear. V was clipped by 4 bases and J by 2 bases, with 11 bases between them. Germline CDR1 MNHEY, CDR2 SVGAGI. The CDR3 sequence is 14 residues long. CDR3 bases: TGTGCCAGCAGTTCCCCTTGGCAGAACTATGGCTACACCTTC. This sequence encodes CASSSPWQNYGYTF.

V usage is TRBV19 and J usage is TRBJ1-4, with 7 bases matching TRBD1. CDR1 is LNHDA and CDR2 is SQIVND in the germline V gene (reference sequence). The CDR3 extends over 13 amino acids. The V segment lost 6 bases and the J segment 6 bases; nucleotides outside the gene matches: 4. The CDR3 DNA sequence: TGTGCCAGTAGGGACAGGAACTATGAAAAACTGTTTTTT. Amino acid sequence: CASRDRNYEKLFF.

The rearrangement uses TRBV7-9 and TRBJ2-7; 7 bases line up with TRBD1. The CDR3 spans 17 residues. Germline assignment: CDR1 SEHNR and CDR2 FQNEAQ (reference sequence). J gave up 0 bases and V 0 bases, and 8 bases lay outside the gene matches. CDR3 bases: TGTGCCAGCAGCTTAGCTTTCGGACAGGACAACTCCTACGAGCAGTACTTC. This sequence encodes CASSLAFGQDNSYEQYF.

This clone turned up a few times. The chain joins TRBV24-1 to TRBJ2-1; TRBD2 matches at 9 bases. This CDR3 contains 13 residues. Trimming took 6 bases from V and 7 from J; bases not matched to a gene: 3. Germline CDR1 and CDR2: KGHDR and SFDVKD. The CDR3 sequence is CATSRSGGNEQFF. CDR3 sequence (DNA): TGTGCCACCAGTCGAAGCGGGGGGAATGAGCAGTTCTTC.

The chain carries TRBV7-2 and TRBJ1-2; D not resolved. Trimming left V 7 bases short and J 5 bases short, with 20 bases between. The CDR3 is 15 residues long. CDR1 and CDR2 (germline): SGHTA, FQGNSA. The CDR3, as DNA: TGTGCCAGCAATAGAAAGGAGGGATCTGAGTATGGCTACACCTTC. Protein product: CASNRKEGSEYGYTF.

This chain joins TRBV6-1 and TRBJ1-1; perhaps TRBD1 as D (6 bases). The V end was cut by 1 base, the J end by 1 base, with 10 bases between. This CDR3 region has 15 residues. Germline V gene data show CDR1 as MNHNS and CDR2 as SASEGT. The CDR3 DNA reads TGTGCCAGCAGTGAAGACAGGGCGCCGAACACTGAAGCTTTCTTT. This translates into CASSEDRAPNTEAFF.

This clone was observed a few times. The chain is built from TRBV10-2 and TRBJ1-3; D not certain. Trimming pared 6 bases from V and 0 bases from J, leaving 6 bases between. The germline V gene encodes CDR1 WSHSY and CDR2 SAAADI. The CDR3 loop spans 13 amino acids. CDR3 loop: CASSRYSGNTIYF. CDR3 DNA sequence: TGCGCCAGCAGCAGGTACTCTGGAAACACCATATATTTT.

This clone has a count of ten or more. The gene calls are TRBV6-5 and TRBJ1-2; TRBD1 might be the D (5 bases). The CDR3 runs to 15 residues. The germline gives CDR1 MNHEY, CDR2 SVGAGI. Trimming removed 4 bases from V and 8 bases from J, with 20 bases in between. The CDR3 DNA is TGTGCCAGCAGTTTCGACCGGACAAGGTTTCAGGGCTACACCTTC. Encoded protein: CASSFDRTRFQGYTF.

Only a few counts were recorded for this clone. V and J are TRBV5-4 and TRBJ1-6; D possibly corresponds to TRBD1 (6 bases). Trimming took off 5 bases at V and 6 bases at J, with 9 bases between the two ends. Per germline, CDR1 SGHNT and CDR2 YYREEE (reference sequence). The CDR3 consists of 13 residues. This CDR3 reads CASSTGSNSPLHF. CDR3 coding DNA: TGTGCCAGCAGTACAGGGAGTAATTCACCCCTCCACTTT.

The sample holds one count of this clone. The gene calls are TRBV7-2 and TRBJ2-5; D is perhaps TRBD2 (6 bases). CDR3 length equals 15 residues. From germline, CDR1 is SGHTA and CDR2 FQGNSA. Trimming took 5 bases from V and 5 from J, leaving 18 bases between them. The CDR3 here is CASSLTLAPGETQYF. CDR3 coding DNA: TGTGCCAGCAGCCTAACTCTAGCGCCCGGGGAGACCCAGTACTTC.

CDR3 sequence (DNA): TGTGCCAGCAGCTTAAGGCAGGGGGCTAACTATGGCTACACCTTC. Translation gives CASSLRQGANYGYTF. This rearrangement joins TRBV7-9 to TRBJ1-2; 7 bases fit TRBD1. The J segment lost 0 bases and the V segment lost 2 bases, leaving 3 bases of the junction unmatched. The germline CDR1 and CDR2 sequences are SEHNR and FQNEAQ (reference sequence). CDR3 size: 15 residues. The whole variable domain, remainder taken from reference TRBV7-9 and TRBJ1-2, is DTGVSQNPRHKITKRGQNVTFRCDPISEHNRLYWYRQTLGQGPEFLTYFQNEAQLEKSRLLSDRFSAERPKGSFSTLEIQRTEQGDSAMYLCASSLRQGANYGYTFGSGTRLTVV.

The CDR3 reads CASSYSPDMHAEAFF. CDR3 DNA: TGTGCCAGCAGTTACTCCCCAGACATGCACGCTGAAGCTTTCTTT. The chain carries TRBV6-2 or TRBV6-3 and TRBJ1-1; D is ambiguous. This CDR3 contains 15 residues. V shed 0 bases and J shed 6 bases, with 14 bases lying between them. The germline V gene has CDR1 MNHEY and CDR2 SVGEGT.